The clone carrying this T cell receptor beta chain was counted a single time. The target antigen is unknown. In the same sample, other DNA sequences code for this CDR3. CDR1 LGHDT and CDR2 YNNKEL come from the germline V gene (reference sequence). The CDR3 is 12 amino acids. The V and J ends lost 4 bases and 5 bases respectively, with 8 bases between them. This sample was taken from a study of brain T cells in children with intractable seizures. Findings and caveats of the study: HCMV serostatus was not known, and viral specificity came from CDR3 similarity only.

The assay was immunoSEQ multiplex PCR, and TCRdb's table has in-frame clones only and misses some. This table holds 80,000 or so clones, 90% to 95% found once. This TCR was recovered from a girl aged 2 to 9 with Rasmussen encephalitis and intractable seizures. The sequencing used peripheral blood, collected at surgery. The chain couples TRBV3-1 (or the pseudogene TRBV3-2) to TRBJ1-2; D may be TRBD1 (5 bases). The CDR3: CASSRGEYGYTF. CDR3 sequence (DNA): TGTGCCAGCAGCCGAGGGGAATATGGCTACACCTTC.